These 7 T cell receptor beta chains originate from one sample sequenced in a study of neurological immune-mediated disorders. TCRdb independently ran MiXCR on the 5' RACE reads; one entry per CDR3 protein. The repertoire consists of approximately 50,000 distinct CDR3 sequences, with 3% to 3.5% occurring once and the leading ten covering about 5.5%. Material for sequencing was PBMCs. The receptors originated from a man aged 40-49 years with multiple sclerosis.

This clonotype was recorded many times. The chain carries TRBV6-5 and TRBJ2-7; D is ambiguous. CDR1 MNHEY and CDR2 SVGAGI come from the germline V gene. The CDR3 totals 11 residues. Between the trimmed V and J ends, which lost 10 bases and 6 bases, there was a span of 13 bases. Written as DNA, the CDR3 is TGTGCCACGCACCAGAATCGCGAGCAGTACTTC. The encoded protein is CATHQNREQYF.

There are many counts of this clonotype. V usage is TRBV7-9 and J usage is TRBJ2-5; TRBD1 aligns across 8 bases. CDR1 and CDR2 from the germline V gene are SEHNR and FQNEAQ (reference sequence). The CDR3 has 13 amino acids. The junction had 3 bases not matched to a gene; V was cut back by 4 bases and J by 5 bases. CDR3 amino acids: CASSSRQGETQYF. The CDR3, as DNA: TGTGCCAGCAGCTCACGACAGGGGGAGACCCAGTACTTC.

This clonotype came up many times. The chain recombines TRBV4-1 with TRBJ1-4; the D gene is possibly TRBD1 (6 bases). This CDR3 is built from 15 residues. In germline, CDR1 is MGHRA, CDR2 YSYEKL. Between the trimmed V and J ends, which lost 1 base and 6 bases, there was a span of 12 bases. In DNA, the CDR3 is TGCGCCAGCAGCCAAGGGGCAGGGGCTGATGAAAAACTGTTTTTT. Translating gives CASSQGAGADEKLFF.

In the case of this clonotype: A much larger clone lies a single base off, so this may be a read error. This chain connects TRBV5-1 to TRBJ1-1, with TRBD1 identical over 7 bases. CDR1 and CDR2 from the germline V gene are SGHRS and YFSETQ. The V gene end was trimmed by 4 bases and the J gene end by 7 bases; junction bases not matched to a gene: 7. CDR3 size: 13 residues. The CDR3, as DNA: TGCGCCAGCAGCCCAACGGGACAGATTGAAGCTTTCTTT. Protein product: CASSPTGQIEAFF.

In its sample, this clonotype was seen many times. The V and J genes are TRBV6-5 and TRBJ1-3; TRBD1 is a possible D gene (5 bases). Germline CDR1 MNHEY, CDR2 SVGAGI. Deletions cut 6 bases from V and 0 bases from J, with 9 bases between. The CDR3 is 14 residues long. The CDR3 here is CASRGLSSGNTIYF. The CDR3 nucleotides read TGTGCCAGCAGGGGACTGAGCTCTGGAAACACCATATATTTT.

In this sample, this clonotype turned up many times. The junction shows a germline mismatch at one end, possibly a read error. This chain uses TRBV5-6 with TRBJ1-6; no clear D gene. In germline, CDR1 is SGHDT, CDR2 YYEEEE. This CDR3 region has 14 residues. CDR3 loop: CASTTDGPPSPLNF. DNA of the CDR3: TGTGCCAGCACCACGGACGGGCCTCCTTCACCCCTCAACTTT.

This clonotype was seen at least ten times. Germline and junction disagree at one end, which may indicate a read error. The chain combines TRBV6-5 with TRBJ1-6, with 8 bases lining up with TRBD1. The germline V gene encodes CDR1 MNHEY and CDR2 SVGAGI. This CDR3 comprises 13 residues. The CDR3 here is CASSYSEDRALNF. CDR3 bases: TGTGCCAGCAGTTACTCGGAGGACAGGGCCCTCAACTTT.